The present TCR beta chain was sequenced within a study of blood T cell repertoires in COVID-19. Study background: Sources were T cells, B-cell-depleted T cells, or PBMCs; the material itself was cDNA or gDNA.

The CDR3 extends over 13 amino acids. Per germline, CDR1 LGHDT and CDR2 YNNKEL (reference sequence). Between the trimmed V and J ends, which lost 4 bases and 7 bases, there was a span of 13 bases. Data came from immunoSEQ multiplex PCR; TCRdb stores just in-frame clones and leaves some out. The sample lists around 230,000 clones, roughly 89% occurring once. Sequenced material: PBMCs or T cells enriched from blood (not recorded which). The genes are TRBV3-1 (or the pseudogene TRBV3-2) and TRBJ1-1, with D possibly being TRBD1 (6 bases). This sequence was found in a woman aged 25 to 45 with acute COVID-19. DNA for the CDR3: TGTGCCAGCAGCCTCGTTAGGGGACATGAAGCTTTCTTT. This sequence encodes CASSLVRGHEAFF.